This T cell receptor (beta chain) was captured by sequencing in a study of graft-versus-host responses after intestinal transplantation. The overall study: Each of the recipients got a multivisceral, liver-intestinal, or isolated intestinal transplant. Study outcomes and limitations: Where graft-donor T cell macrochimerism was present, patients had high graft-versus-host to host-versus-graft clonal ratios in allografts. Peak levels of circulating GvH clones tracked with early post-transplant HvG declines.

CDR3 length equals 15 residues. J was trimmed by 1 base and V by 0 bases; bases with no gene match: 2. Germline V gene data show CDR1 as SGHDT and CDR2 as YYEEEE. This clone has just a few counts. Its specificity is not known. Other DNA sequences of this sample code for an identical CDR3. The assay was immunoSEQ multiplex PCR, and TCRdb's table has in-frame clones only and misses some. The table has 20,000 to 25,000 clones, roughly four fifths seen once. The source material was unstimulated CD8+ T cells sorted from spleen or lymph node cells, sampled before transplant. This receptor was taken from a human donor who was the organ donor for an intestinal transplant. This chain connects TRBV5-6 to TRBJ2-3, with 7 bases matching TRBD2. The CDR3 loop reads CASSLGLAGTDTQYF. Written as DNA, the CDR3 is TGTGCCAGCAGCTTGGGGCTAGCGGGCACAGATACGCAGTATTTT.